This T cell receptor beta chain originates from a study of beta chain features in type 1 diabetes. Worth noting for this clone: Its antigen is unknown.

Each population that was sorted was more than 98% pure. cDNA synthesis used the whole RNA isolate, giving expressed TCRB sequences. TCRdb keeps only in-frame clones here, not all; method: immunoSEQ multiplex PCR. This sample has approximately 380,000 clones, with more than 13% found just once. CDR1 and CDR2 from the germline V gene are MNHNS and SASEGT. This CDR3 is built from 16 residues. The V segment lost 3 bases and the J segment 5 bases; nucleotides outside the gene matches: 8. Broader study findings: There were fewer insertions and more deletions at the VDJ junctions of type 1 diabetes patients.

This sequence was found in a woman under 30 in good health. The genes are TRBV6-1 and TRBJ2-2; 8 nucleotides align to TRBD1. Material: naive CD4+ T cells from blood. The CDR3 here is CASSEPGGRSTGELFF. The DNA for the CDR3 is TGTGCCAGCAGTGAGCCAGGGGGCAGGAGTACCGGGGAGCTGTTTTTT.